These T cell receptor beta chains were read from a single sample in a study of neurological immune-mediated disorders. MiXCR, applied by TCRdb to the 5' RACE reads, yields one record per CDR3 protein. Counted here are 80,000 to 100,000 distinct CDR3 sequences, 5% to 6.5% occurring once; the ten biggest clones make up 6.5% to 9%. Sequenced: PBMCs. Receptors originate from a woman aged 60 to 75 with multiple sclerosis. The CDR3 runs from the conserved cysteine through the conserved F or W. Fields, in order: V gene, D gene, J gene, clone size, CDR3 DNA, CDR3 protein. The D gene is left open where the match is weak. Clone size, where shown, is once, few, many, or a class for clones that have expanded.

TRBV7-8	.	TRBJ1-2	many	TGTGCCAGCAGCTTAGAGCACTATGGCTACACCTTC	CASSLEHYGYTF
TRBV5-1	.	TRBJ1-3	many	TGCGCCAGCAGCTCTCAGAAGCGGACTGGAAACACCATATATTTT	CASSSQKRTGNTIYF
TRBV5-1	.	TRBJ1-1	.	TGCGCCAGCAGGGGAGGACAGTGCAACACTGAAGCTTTCTTT	CASRGGQCNTEAFF
TRBV10-3	TRBD1	TRBJ2-1	many	TGTGCCATCGGGGACAGGGATGAGTCTGAGCAGTTCTTC	CAIGDRDESEQFF
TRBV11-2	.	TRBJ2-2	.	TGTGCCAGCAGCTTACTTTCCGGGGCCACCGGGGAGCTGTTTTTT	CASSLLSGATGELFF
TRBV5-1	.	TRBJ1-1	few	TGCGCCAGCAGCCCGGACACCGCGAACACTGAAGCTTTCTTT	CASSPDTANTEAFF
TRBV2	.	TRBJ2-7	many	TGTGCCAGCAGCCAATCCCCCGGGGGCTACGAGCAGTACTTC	CASSQSPGGYEQYF
TRBV18	.	TRBJ1-1	.	TGTGCCAGCTCGATGATAGGTGGGGGGAAGGAAGCTTTCTTT	CASSMIGGGKEAFF
TRBV9	.	TRBJ2-7	many	TGTGCCAGCAGCGTAGCCGGCAACCAACCCTACGAGCAGTACTTC	CASSVAGNQPYEQYF
TRBV7-2	.	TRBJ2-7	many	TGTGCCAGCAGCCGAACAAGAAGCTCCTACGAGCAGTACTTC	CASSRTRSSYEQYF
TRBV4-2	TRBD1	TRBJ2-7	many	TGTGCCAGCAGCCCGGGACAGGGGAGCTCCTACGAGCAGTACTTC	CASSPGQGSSYEQYF
TRBV4-1	.	TRBJ1-6	many	TGCGCCAGCAGCCAAGGCTGGAGGGATAGCTCACCCCTCCACTTT	CASSQGWRDSSPLHF
TRBV27	.	TRBJ2-1	.	TGTGCCAGCAGTCCTCCGGCGGGCCCCTTACCCTACAATGAGCAGTTCTTC	CASSPPAGPLPYNEQFF
TRBV5-1	.	TRBJ2-1	many	TGCGCCAGCAAAGGGGGAAACTCCTACAATGAGCAGTTCTTC	CASKGGNSYNEQFF
TRBV20-1	.	TRBJ1-5	many	TGCAGTGCTAGAGATTCCGGGTCGGGTCAGCCCCAGCATTTT	CSARDSGSGQPQHF
TRBV4-1	TRBD1	TRBJ1-1	few	TGCGCCAGCAGCCGAAGACAGGGGAACACTGAAGCTTTCTTT	CASSRRQGNTEAFF
TRBV5-1	TRBD1	TRBJ2-4	medium-sized	TGCGCCAGCAGCGCCCCCGGACAGGCCCGAAGGATTCAGTACTTC	CASSAPGQARRIQYF
TRBV5-1	.	TRBJ1-2	many	TGCGCCAGCAGCTTGACAACCGCGGGTGGCTACACCTTC	CASSLTTAGGYTF
TRBV5-1	.	TRBJ1-1	many	TGCGCCAGCAGCTTGGCCCCGCCGAACACTGAAGCTTTCTTT	CASSLAPPNTEAFF
TRBV15	TRBD1	TRBJ1-1	many	TGTGCCACCAGCGGGACAGGGGGTATGGACACTGAAGCTTTCTTT	CATSGTGGMDTEAFF
TRBV5-1	.	TRBJ1-1	.	TGCGCCAGCAGCTCCAGAGGAGGGTCGGTTTGGGGGGACACTGAAGCTTTCTTT	CASSSRGGSVWGDTEAFF
TRBV11-2	TRBD1	TRBJ1-4	many	TGTGCCAGCAGCTTAGGGTACAGGGGAGCGGAAAAACTGTTTTTT	CASSLGYRGAEKLFF
TRBV5-1	.	TRBJ1-1	many	TGCGCCAGCCGGGCCGGGGTGGTAGAGGTGGTAGCTTTCTTT	CASRAGVVEVVAFF
TRBV6-5	.	TRBJ1-1	few	TGTGCCAGCAGTTACCAGGAACCCGGACTGCGGAACACTGAAGCTTTCTTT	CASSYQEPGLRNTEAFF
TRBV20-1	.	TRBJ2-2	many	TGCAGTGCTAATTTTGCGGAGGGCACCGGGGAGCTGTTTTTT	CSANFAEGTGELFF
TRBV29-1	.	TRBJ2-2	many	TGCAGCGTTGACGGGACTTACACCGGGGAGCTGTTTTTT	CSVDGTYTGELFF
TRBV12-3/TRBV12-4	TRBD1	TRBJ2-6	.	TGTGCCAGCAGTCTAGACAGGGCTGGGGCCAACGTCCTGACTTTC	CASSLDRAGANVLTF
TRBV29-1	.	TRBJ2-5	many	TGCAGCGTTGAAGGTCCGGAGACCCAGTACTTC	CSVEGPETQYF
TRBV5-1	TRBD1	TRBJ1-1	few	TGCGCCAGCAGCACAAGACAGGGAAACACTGAAGCTTTCTTT	CASSTRQGNTEAFF
TRBV20-1	TRBD1	TRBJ2-2	many	TGCAGTGCTAGAGACCCGGGACAGGGGGTCACCGGGGAGCTGTTTTTT	CSARDPGQGVTGELFF
TRBV29-1	TRBD1	TRBJ1-5	many	TGCAGCGTTACAGGGGCGAATCAGCCCCAGCATTTT	CSVTGANQPQHF
TRBV2	.	TRBJ1-1	.	TGTGCCAGCAGTATAGGGACGAACACTGAAGCTTTCTTT	CASSIGTNTEAFF
TRBV7-2	TRBD1	TRBJ1-2	.	TGTGCCAGCAGCCCCGGGGGACAGGGAGGCTCCAACTATGGCTACACCTTC	CASSPGGQGGSNYGYTF
TRBV9	.	TRBJ1-3	many	TGTGCCAGCAGCGTAGAGGGTAACACCATATATTTT	CASSVEGNTIYF
TRBV5-1	.	TRBJ2-7	many	TGCGCCAGCAGCTTGGGCGCTGGAGAGCAGTACTTC	CASSLGAGEQYF
TRBV12-3/TRBV12-4	TRBD1	TRBJ2-6	many	TGTGCCAGCAGGACCGGGACAGGGGCTTTCTCTGGGGCCAACGTCCTGACTTTC	CASRTGTGAFSGANVLTF
TRBV20-1	TRBD1	TRBJ2-6	many	TGCAGTGCTAGACCCCCCGGACAGGGAGGTTTCTCCGGGGCCAACGTCCTGACTTTC	CSARPPGQGGFSGANVLTF
TRBV28	TRBD1	TRBJ1-6	many	TGTGCCAGCAGTCCCGAGACAGGGAAACATTCACCCCTCCACTTT	CASSPETGKHSPLHF
TRBV6-1	TRBD1	TRBJ2-5	many	TGTGCCAGCAGTGAATCGTGGGCCGGGACAGGGCAAGAGACCCAGTACTTC	CASSESWAGTGQETQYF
TRBV28	.	TRBJ1-2	few	TGTGCCAGCAGTCGCGGGACCTATGGCTACACCTTC	CASSRGTYGYTF
TRBV20-1	TRBD1	TRBJ2-1	many	TGCAGTGCGCCGACAGGGGGCTTGTACAATGAGCAGTTCTTC	CSAPTGGLYNEQFF
TRBV12-3/TRBV12-4	.	TRBJ2-2	many	TGTGCCAGCAGTTTAGCGGCAGGCCGGGGCACCGGGGAGCTGTTTTTT	CASSLAAGRGTGELFF
TRBV4-1	.	TRBJ1-1	many	TGCGCCAGCAGGACCGGAGGGGTAGACACTGAAGCTTTCTTT	CASRTGGVDTEAFF